This T cell receptor beta chain is from a study of glioma-infiltrating T cells after dendritic cell vaccination. About the research overall: At biweekly intervals, patients got three intradermal dendritic cell vaccine injections.

Sequencing was performed with immunoSEQ multiplex PCR; in TCRdb, only in-frame clones are kept and a portion is missing. The sample includes approximately 93,000 clones, 85% of them seen just once. Sample time point: after dendritic cell vaccination, including at tumor progression/relapse. This clone was found once. In the same sample, other DNA sequences code for this CDR3. CDR1 and CDR2 from the germline V gene are MNHEY and SVGAGI. The CDR3 runs to 15 residues. V lost 2 bases to trimming and J lost 3 bases; unmatched junction nucleotides: 3. This sequence originates from a human donor with glioblastoma. The sample was blood, taken after dendritic cell vaccination. V usage is TRBV6-5 and J usage is TRBJ1-3; 8 bases match TRBD1. The CDR3 nucleotides are TGTGCCAGCAGTTACAGTGGACAGGGTGGAAACACCATATATTTT. Its translation is CASSYSGQGGNTIYF.